Here is one T cell receptor (beta chain) with its context. What it binds is unknown. V shed 1 base and J shed 5 bases, with 7 bases lying between them. CDR1 and CDR2 (germline): LGHDT, YNNKEL (reference sequence). This CDR3 comprises 13 residues. This sample was included in a study of T cell responses to AZD1222 COVID-19 vaccine. Study-level findings and limits: CD4 TCRs covered the whole spike, strongest at regions 160-218 and 743-854.

Measured with immunoSEQ multiplex PCR; TCRdb has only the in-frame clones, and not every one. The repertoire holds some 150,000 clones, with around nine tenths as singletons. The clonotype originates from an adult in good health. The chain carries TRBV3-1 (or the pseudogene TRBV3-2) and TRBJ2-3; D ambiguous. The material sequenced was peripheral blood, taken on day 0 of AZD1222 vaccination. The CDR3 protein is CASSQGAGDTQYF. CDR3 in DNA: TGTGCCAGCAGCCAAGGGGCAGGAGATACGCAGTATTTT.